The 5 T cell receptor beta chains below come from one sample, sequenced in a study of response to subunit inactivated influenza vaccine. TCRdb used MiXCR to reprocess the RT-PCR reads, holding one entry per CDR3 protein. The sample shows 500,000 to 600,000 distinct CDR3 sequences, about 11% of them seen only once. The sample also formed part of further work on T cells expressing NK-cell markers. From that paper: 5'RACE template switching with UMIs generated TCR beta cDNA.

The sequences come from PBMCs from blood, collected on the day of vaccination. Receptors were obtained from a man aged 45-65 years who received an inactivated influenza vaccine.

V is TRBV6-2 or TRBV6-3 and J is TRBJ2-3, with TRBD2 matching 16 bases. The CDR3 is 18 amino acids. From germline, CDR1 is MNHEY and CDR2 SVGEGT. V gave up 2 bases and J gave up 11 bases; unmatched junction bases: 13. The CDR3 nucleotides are TGTGCCAGCAGTTACGGGACTAGCGGGGGGGCCCTCCTAACCAGGCAGTATTTT. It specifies CASSYGTSGGALLTRQYF.

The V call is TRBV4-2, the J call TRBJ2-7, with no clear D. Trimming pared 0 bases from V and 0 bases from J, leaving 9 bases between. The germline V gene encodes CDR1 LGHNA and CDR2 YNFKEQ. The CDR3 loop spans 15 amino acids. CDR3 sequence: CASSQDRTFSYEQYF. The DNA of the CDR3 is TGTGCCAGCAGCCAAGATCGGACGTTCTCCTACGAGCAGTACTTC.

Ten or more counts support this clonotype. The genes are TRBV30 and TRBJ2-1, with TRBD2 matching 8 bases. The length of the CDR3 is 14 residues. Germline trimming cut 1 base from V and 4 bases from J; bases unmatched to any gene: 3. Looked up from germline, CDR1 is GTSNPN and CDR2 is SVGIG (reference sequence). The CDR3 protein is CAWSDGRVYNEQFF. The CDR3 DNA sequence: TGTGCCTGGAGTGACGGGAGGGTTTACAATGAGCAGTTCTTC.

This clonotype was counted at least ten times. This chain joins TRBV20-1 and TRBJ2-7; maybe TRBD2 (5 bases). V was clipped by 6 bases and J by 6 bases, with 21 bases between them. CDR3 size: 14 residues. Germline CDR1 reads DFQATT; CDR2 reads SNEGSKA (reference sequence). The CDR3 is CSARRTGIISEQYF. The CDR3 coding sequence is TGCAGTGCAAGGAGGACCGGAATTATCTCCGAGCAGTACTTC.

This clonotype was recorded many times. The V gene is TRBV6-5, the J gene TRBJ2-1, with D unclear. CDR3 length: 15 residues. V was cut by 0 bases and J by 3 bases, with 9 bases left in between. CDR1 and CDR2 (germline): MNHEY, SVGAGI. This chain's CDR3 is CASSYSASGYNEQFF. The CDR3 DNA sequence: TGTGCCAGCAGTTACTCCGCCTCAGGCTACAATGAGCAGTTCTTC.